This entry concerns a single TCR beta chain. The antigen remains undetermined. The source of the sample is a study of Graves' ophthalmopathy and Graves' hyperthyroidism. Overall study results and limits: Appearing in blood as well were most expanded thyroid clonotypes above 0.001 frequency. The 13-signature model separated ophthalmopathy from stable hyperthyroidism at around 86% sensitivity and nearly 83% specificity.

Amplified TCR beta CDR3 regions were obtained using RNA transcripts as template. The first-round RT-PCR employed HTBI primers together with the Qiagen OneStep RT-PCR kit. A multiplex PCR was then performed as the second round. TCRdb itself ran the multiplex PCR reads through MiXCR, one entry per CDR3 protein. The sample has tens of thousands of distinct CDR3 sequences; 50% are singletons. Exclusion criteria comprised other autoimmune diseases, uncontrolled infections, pregnancy or lactation in patients. Someone took the PBMCs out of more than 8.5 ml of fresh peripheral blood. In germline, CDR1 is KGHDR, CDR2 SFDVKD. The CDR3 runs to 17 residues. Trimming cost V 5 bases and J 4 bases, with 22 bases left between them.

This chain joins TRBV24-1 and TRBJ1-1, with D perhaps TRBD1 (6 bases). This clonotype originated in an adult man with Graves' ophthalmopathy. Sequenced: peripheral blood. The CDR3 region has the DNA TGTGCCACCAGTGCTAGGGTACTACAGGGAGTAGTCACTGAAGCTTTCTTT. Residues: CATSARVLQGVVTEAFF.